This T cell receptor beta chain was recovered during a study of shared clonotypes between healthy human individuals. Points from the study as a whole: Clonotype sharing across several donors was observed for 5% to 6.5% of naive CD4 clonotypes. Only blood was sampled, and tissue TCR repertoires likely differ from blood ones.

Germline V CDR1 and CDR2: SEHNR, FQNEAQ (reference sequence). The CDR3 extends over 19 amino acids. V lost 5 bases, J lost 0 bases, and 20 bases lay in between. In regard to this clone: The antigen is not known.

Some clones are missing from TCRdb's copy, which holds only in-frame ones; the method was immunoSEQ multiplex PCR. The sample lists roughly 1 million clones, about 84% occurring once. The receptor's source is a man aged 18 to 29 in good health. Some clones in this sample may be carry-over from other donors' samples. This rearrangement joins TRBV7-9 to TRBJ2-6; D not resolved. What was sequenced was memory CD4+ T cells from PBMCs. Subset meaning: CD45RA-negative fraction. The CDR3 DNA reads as TGTGCCAGCAGCCGACGATTACTCGCGGCCAACTCTGGGGCCAACGTCCTGACTTTC. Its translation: CASSRRLLAANSGANVLTF.